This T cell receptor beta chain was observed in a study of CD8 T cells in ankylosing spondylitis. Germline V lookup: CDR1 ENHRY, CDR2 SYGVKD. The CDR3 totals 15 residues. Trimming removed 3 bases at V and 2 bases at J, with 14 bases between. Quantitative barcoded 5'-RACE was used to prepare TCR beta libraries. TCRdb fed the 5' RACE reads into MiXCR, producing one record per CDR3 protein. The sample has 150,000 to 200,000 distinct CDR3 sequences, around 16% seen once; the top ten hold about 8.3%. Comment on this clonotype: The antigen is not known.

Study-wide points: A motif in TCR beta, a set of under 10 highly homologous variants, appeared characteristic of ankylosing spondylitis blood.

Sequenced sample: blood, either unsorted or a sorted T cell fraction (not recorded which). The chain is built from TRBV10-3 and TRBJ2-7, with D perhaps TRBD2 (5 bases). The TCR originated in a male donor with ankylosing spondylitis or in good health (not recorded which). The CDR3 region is CAISDVIAFPYEQYF. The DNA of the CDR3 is TGTGCCATCAGTGATGTAATAGCGTTCCCCTACGAGCAGTACTTC.